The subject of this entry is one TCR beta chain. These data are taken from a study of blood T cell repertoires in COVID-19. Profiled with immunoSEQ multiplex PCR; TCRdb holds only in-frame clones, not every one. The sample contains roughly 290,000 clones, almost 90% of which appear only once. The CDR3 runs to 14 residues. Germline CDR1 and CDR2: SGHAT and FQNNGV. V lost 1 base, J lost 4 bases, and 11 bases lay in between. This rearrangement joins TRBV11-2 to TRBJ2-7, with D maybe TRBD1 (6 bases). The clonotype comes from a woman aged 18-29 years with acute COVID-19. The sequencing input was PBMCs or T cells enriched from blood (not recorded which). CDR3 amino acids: CASSLVRTVYEQYF. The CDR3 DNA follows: TGTGCCAGCAGCTTAGTCCGGACAGTTTACGAGCAGTACTTC. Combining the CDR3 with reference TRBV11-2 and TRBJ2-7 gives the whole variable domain EAGVAQSPRYKIIEKRQSVAFWCNPISGHATLYWYQQILGQGPKLLIQFQNNGVVDDSQLPKDRFSAERLKGVDSTLKIQPAKLEDSAVYLCASSLVRTVYEQYFGPGTRLTVT.